This entry lists 19 T cell receptor beta chains sequenced from one sample in a study of shared clonotypes between healthy human individuals. TCRdb keeps only in-frame clones here, not all; method: immunoSEQ multiplex PCR. The sample carries 600,000 to 750,000 clones, about nine tenths recorded once. The sample was memory CD8+ T cells from PBMCs. Regarding subset: CD45RO+ cells pooled with CCR7-negative TemRA cells. The source of these receptors is a young man in good health. Some clones in this sample may be carry-over from other donors' samples.

V usage is TRBV27 and J usage is TRBJ1-1, with D unresolved. This CDR3 has 13 residues. Germline CDR1 is MNHEY and CDR2 is SMNVEV (reference sequence). V was cut by 2 bases and J by 1 base, with 5 bases left in between. CDR3 sequence (DNA): TGTGCCAGCAGTTTACTTAAGAACACTGAAGCTTTCTTT. Encoded protein: CASSLLKNTEAFF.

As regards this clone: The same CDR3 can be traced to other DNA sequences in this sample. This chain uses TRBV27 with TRBJ2-3; D not certain. Per the germline V gene, CDR1 is MNHEY and CDR2 is SMNVEV (reference sequence). Trimming removed 3 bases at V and 6 bases at J, with 4 bases between. The CDR3 is 11 amino acids. The CDR3 loop reads CASSFGDTQYF. The CDR3, as DNA: TGTGCCAGCAGTTTCGGGGATACGCAGTATTTT.

For this clone: The same CDR3 also results from other DNA sequences found in this sample. The rearrangement links TRBV27 to TRBJ2-1; 8 bases fit TRBD2. Germline values: CDR1 MNHEY, CDR2 SMNVEV (reference sequence). V shed 3 bases, J shed 4 bases, and the junction held 5 bases outside the gene matches. This CDR3 is 15 amino acids long. The CDR3 region is CASSFRLAGYNEQFF. As DNA, the CDR3 is TGTGCCAGCAGTTTTCGGCTAGCGGGTTACAATGAGCAGTTCTTC.

In DNA form, the CDR3 reads TGTGCCACCAGCAGGACTCGATGGGGGACAGACCAGCCCCAGCATTTT. As protein: CATSRTRWGTDQPQHF. The J gene is TRBJ1-5, the V gene TRBV15; 7 nucleotides match TRBD1. CDR3 size: 16 residues. The J segment lost 7 bases and the V segment lost 3 bases, leaving 12 bases of the junction unmatched. Germline V CDR1 and CDR2: LNHNV, YYDKDF (reference sequence). Full variable domain (missing parts from reference TRBV15 and TRBJ1-5): DAMVIQNPRYQVTQFGKPVTLSCSQTLNHNVMYWYQQKSSQAPKLLFHYYDKDFNNEADTPDNFQSRRPNTSFCFLDIRSPGLGDTAMYLCATSRTRWGTDQPQHFGDGTRLSIL.

The chain employs TRBV27 and TRBJ2-7; no clear D gene. Trimming removed 2 bases at V and 1 base at J, with 6 bases between. The CDR3 has 13 amino acids. Germline V lookup: CDR1 MNHEY, CDR2 SMNVEV (reference sequence). CDR3 sequence reads: CASSLIPSYEQYF. DNA for the CDR3: TGTGCCAGCAGTTTAATACCTTCCTACGAGCAGTACTTC.

The rearrangement uses TRBV5-1 and TRBJ1-5; D is ambiguous. Germline CDR1 SGHRS, CDR2 YFSETQ. There are 15 residues in the CDR3. The V end lost 0 bases, the J end lost 3 bases, and 10 bases lay between the germline ends. CDR3 DNA sequence: TGCGCCAGCAGCTTGGATGGGTATATCAATCAGCCCCAGCATTTT. The encoded protein is CASSLDGYINQPQHF.

To note about this clone: Other DNA variants within this sample encode the same CDR3. The rearrangement uses TRBV28 and TRBJ2-7; D is unclear. This CDR3 region has 11 residues. The V gene's germline CDR1 is MDHEN and CDR2 SYDVKM. The V end lost 5 bases, the J end lost 3 bases, and 5 bases lay between the germline ends. CDR3: CASSPFYEQYF. The CDR3 coding sequence is TGTGCCAGCAGTCCATTCTACGAGCAGTACTTC.

The V call is TRBV7-9, the J call TRBJ2-7; D is uncertain. The V end lost 1 base, the J end lost 5 bases, and 12 bases lay between the germline ends. The length of the CDR3 is 14 residues. Germline V gene lookup returns CDR1 SEHNR and CDR2 FQNEAQ (reference sequence). CDR3 residues: CASSLELGFNEQYF. DNA for the CDR3: TGTGCCAGCAGCTTAGAGTTAGGATTCAACGAGCAGTACTTC. Supplemented by reference TRBV7-9 and TRBJ2-7, the full variable domain reads DTGVSQNPRHKITKRGQNVTFRCDPISEHNRLYWYRQTLGQGPEFLTYFQNEAQLEKSRLLSDRFSAERPKGSFSTLEIQRTEQGDSAMYLCASSLELGFNEQYFGPGTRLTVT.

This rearrangement joins TRBV5-4 to TRBJ2-2; D unresolved. This CDR3 has 12 residues. The ends were cut back, 0 bases at V and 3 bases at J, with 0 bases in the middle. Looked up from germline, CDR1 is SGHNT and CDR2 is YYREEE (reference sequence). Here the CDR3 DNA reads TGTGCCAGCAGCTTGGACACCGGGGAGCTGTTTTTT. This codes for CASSLDTGELFF. Based on the CDR3 plus reference TRBV5-4 and TRBJ2-2, the full variable domain is ETGVTQSPTHLIKTRGQQVTLRCSSQSGHNTVSWYQQALGQGPQFIFQYYREEENGRGNFPPRFSGLQFPNYSSELNVNALELDDSALYLCASSLDTGELFFGEGSRLTVL.

V and J are TRBV4-1 and TRBJ1-2; 7 bases align to TRBD1. Germline values: CDR1 MGHRA, CDR2 YSYEKL. CDR3 length: 17 residues. V dropped 0 bases and J dropped 3; count of bases not matched to a gene: 10. DNA for the CDR3: TGCGCCAGCAGCCAAGATGGATCTCCAGGGGGTTACTATGGCTACACCTTC. It translates to CASSQDGSPGGYYGYTF.

The rearrangement links TRBV28 to TRBJ2-7; TRBD2 might be the D (5 bases). Trimming took off 3 bases at V and 0 bases at J, with 18 bases between the two ends. Germline V gene data show CDR1 as MDHEN and CDR2 as SYDVKM. The length of the CDR3 is 17 residues. CDR3 DNA: TGTGCCAGCAGTTTTGAGCTCCGGGAAGCTAGCTCCTACGAGCAGTACTTC. Its translation is CASSFELREASSYEQYF. Drawing the rest from reference TRBV28 and TRBJ2-7, the complete variable domain is DVKVTQSSRYLVKRTGEKVFLECVQDMDHENMFWYRQDPGLGLRLIYFSYDVKMKEKGDIPEGYSVSREKKERFSLILESASTNQTSMYLCASSFELREASSYEQYFGPGTRLTVT.

The V and J genes are TRBV6-5 and TRBJ1-3; a weak D match, TRBD1 (5 bases). This CDR3 is 15 amino acids long. Germline V CDR1 and CDR2: MNHEY, SVGAGI. Trimming pared 4 bases from V and 0 bases from J, leaving 10 bases between. DNA of the CDR3: TGTGCCAGCAGTTCGGCCGGGGGCTCTGGAAACACCATATATTTT. Translation gives CASSSAGGSGNTIYF.

V gene TRBV6-5 combines with J gene TRBJ2-3; 13 bases agree with TRBD2. The junction had 5 bases not matched to a gene; V was cut back by 7 bases and J by 4 bases. CDR3 size: 15 residues. Germline V gene data show CDR1 as MNHEY and CDR2 as SVGAGI. CDR3 coding DNA: TGTGCCAGCACCGGACTAGCGGGAGTACCAGATACGCAGTATTTT. It translates to CASTGLAGVPDTQYF.

The chain joins TRBV28 to TRBJ2-3; possibly TRBD1 for D (6 bases). This CDR3 is built from 16 residues. Germline V gene lookup returns CDR1 MDHEN and CDR2 SYDVKM. V was clipped by 6 bases and J by 3 bases, with 19 bases between them. DNA of the CDR3: TGTGCCAGCAGACGGGCAGGGGTAGAGGGGACAGATACGCAGTATTTT. Protein product: CASRRAGVEGTDTQYF.

V is TRBV27 and J is TRBJ2-4; D may be TRBD1 or TRBD2 (5 bases each). With 3 bases removed from V and 6 bases from J, the gap between germline ends came to 15 bases. The V gene's germline CDR1 is MNHEY and CDR2 SMNVEV (reference sequence). This CDR3 region has 15 residues. CDR3 sequence: CASSLRDPERNIQYF. DNA for the CDR3: TGTGCCAGCAGTTTGAGGGACCCGGAGAGAAACATTCAGTACTTC.

The V call is TRBV4-1, the J call TRBJ1-2, with D perhaps TRBD1 (5 bases). CDR3 length equals 12 residues. The V gene's germline CDR1 is MGHRA and CDR2 YSYEKL. Trimming stripped 3 bases from V and 13 bases from J, with 15 bases between. CDR3 nucleotides: TGCGCCAGCAGCCAGATTCATGACAGATGCACCTTC. Its translation: CASSQIHDRCTF.

This chain links TRBV4-2 with TRBJ2-7; D is perhaps TRBD2 (5 bases). The CDR3 is made up of 17 amino acids. The germline V and J ends were trimmed by 3 bases and 1 base, with 19 bases remaining between them. Germline CDR1 LGHNA, CDR2 YNFKEQ. The CDR3 coding sequence is TGTGCCAGCAGCCACGCAACAGAGGGTTGGGGTTCCTACGAGCAGTACTTC. It yields the protein CASSHATEGWGSYEQYF.

DNA for the CDR3: TGCGCCAGCAGCCCCCGGCTTAACCTAAAATACAATGAGCAGTTCTTC. It specifies CASSPRLNLKYNEQFF. The chain links TRBV4-1 to TRBJ2-1; no clear D. Trimming took 4 bases from V and 4 from J, leaving 17 bases between them. Per the germline V gene, CDR1 is MGHRA and CDR2 is YSYEKL. The length of the CDR3 is 16 residues.

The chain combines TRBV11-2 with TRBJ2-1, with D perhaps matching TRBD2 (5 bases). Germline lookup yields CDR1 SGHAT and CDR2 FQNNGV. V was pared by 7 bases and J by 0 bases, with 16 bases between. The CDR3 length is 16 residues. The CDR3 DNA sequence: TGTGCCAGCACCACCTCTCTGGGGAGCTCCTACAATGAGCAGTTCTTC. Its translation is CASTTSLGSSYNEQFF.